These T cell receptor beta chains were read from a single sample in a study of T cell responses to AZD1222 COVID-19 vaccine. TCRdb's table, derived via immunoSEQ multiplex PCR, lists solely in-frame clones and lacks some. In the table there are 160,000 or so clones, around 90% of which are singletons. The sample consisted of peripheral blood, taken 28 days after the second dose of the MenACWY control vaccine. These receptors were obtained from an adult who received the MenACWY meningococcal vaccine as a control. Each CDR3 is given with its conserved first and last residue. The D gene is left open where the match is weak. Size values are once, few and many counts, or a class for expanded clones, and some rows have none.

v_call,cdr3_length,d_call,clone_size,j_call,cdr3_nt,cdr3_aa
TRBV4-2,13,.,.,TRBJ1-5,TGTGCCAGCAGCTCCTCGGGAGGTCAGCCCCAGCATTTT,CASSSSGGQPQHF
TRBV6-5,14,.,.,TRBJ1-4,TGTGCCACACAGACCGGGGGCATAGGAGAAAAACTGTTTTTT,CATQTGGIGEKLFF
TRBV11-2,14,.,once,TRBJ1-4,TGTGCCAGCAGCTCCGAGGTGGCGTATGAAAAACTGTTTTTT,CASSSEVAYEKLFF
TRBV27,13,TRBD1,.,TRBJ1-1,TGTGCCAGCACAGGGGGCGCGGGGCCTGAAGCTTTCTTT,CASTGGAGPEAFF
TRBV29-1,15,.,.,TRBJ1-6,TGCAGCGTTTCCCTCCTCCCGAGGGATAATTCACCCCTCCACTTT,CSVSLLPRDNSPLHF
TRBV12-3/TRBV12-4,12,.,.,TRBJ1-2,TGTGCCAGCAGTTTACTATTCTATGGCTACACCTTC,CASSLLFYGYTF
TRBV19,14,TRBD1,.,TRBJ2-7,TGTGCCAGTAGTCCCGGGACAGGGCCCTACGAGCAGTACTTC,CASSPGTGPYEQYF
TRBV18,15,TRBD1,.,TRBJ2-2,TGTGCCAGCTCATCCGGGACAGGGAACACCGGGGAGCTGTTTTTT,CASSSGTGNTGELFF
TRBV29-1,12,TRBD1,.,TRBJ2-7,TGCAGCGTTGGACAGGGGTACGACGAGCAGTACTTC,CSVGQGYDEQYF
TRBV6-2/TRBV6-3,18,TRBD1,.,TRBJ1-3,TGTGCCAGCAGTTACTACCCGGGACAGGGGCCATCTGGAAACACCATATATTTT,CASSYYPGQGPSGNTIYF
TRBV12-3/TRBV12-4,13,.,.,TRBJ2-7,TGTGCCAGCAAATTGACCCCCACCTACGAGCAGTACTTC,CASKLTPTYEQYF
TRBV28,13,.,once,TRBJ1-2,TGTGCCAGCAGTCCGGGGGGGATGGCGGGCTACACCTTC,CASSPGGMAGYTF
TRBV15,17,.,.,TRBJ2-5,TGTGCCACCAGCAAGACGAGGGGAAGCAAAGTAGGGGAGACCCAGTACTTC,CATSKTRGSKVGETQYF
TRBV2,14,TRBD1,.,TRBJ2-5,TGTGCCAGCTGGGACAGGGGGCGCCAAGAGACCCAGTACTTC,CASWDRGRQETQYF
TRBV7-8,13,.,few,TRBJ1-5,TGTGCCAGCAGCTTACGGGGGATTCAGCCCCAGCATTTT,CASSLRGIQPQHF
TRBV28,16,TRBD1,.,TRBJ1-2,TGTGCCAGCAGTTCTCCGGGACAGGGGGTACACGGTGGCTACACCTTC,CASSSPGQGVHGGYTF
TRBV28,15,TRBD1,.,TRBJ2-7,TGTGCCAGCAGACCACCCCGGGACAGGGGGCACGAGCAGTACTTC,CASRPPRDRGHEQYF
TRBV7-9,17,TRBD2,once,TRBJ2-7,TGTGCCAGCAGTTGGACTAGCGGGCCGTGGTCTACCTACGAGCAGTACTTC,CASSWTSGPWSTYEQYF
TRBV12-5,15,.,.,TRBJ2-3,TGTGCTAGTGGTCTAGGAGGGGGCGGTTTAGATACGCAGTATTTT,CASGLGGGGLDTQYF
TRBV3-1/TRBV3-2,14,.,.,TRBJ2-1,TGTGCCAGCAGCCAAGTCCGGGGCTACAATGAGCAGTTCTTC,CASSQVRGYNEQFF
TRBV18,14,.,.,TRBJ2-2,TGTGCCAGCTCACCAAGAACAGAGACCGGGGAGCTGTTTTTT,CASSPRTETGELFF
TRBV28,13,.,once,TRBJ2-1,TGTGCCAGCAGTATCGGGGACCACAGTGAGCAGTTCTTC,CASSIGDHSEQFF
TRBV29-1,14,.,.,TRBJ1-2,TGCAGCGTTGAAGTCGCCCAGGGTTCTTATGGCTACACCTTC,CSVEVAQGSYGYTF
TRBV27,14,.,.,TRBJ1-1,TGTGCCAGCAGTTTATTCCGGGGGAACACTGAAGCTTTCTTT,CASSLFRGNTEAFF
TRBV7-2,15,.,once,TRBJ2-3,TGTGCCAGCAGCTGGCTCAGGGGTAGCACAGATACGCAGTATTTT,CASSWLRGSTDTQYF
TRBV30,13,.,.,TRBJ1-5,TGTGCCTGGAGGGACAAAACAGGTCAGCCCCAGCATTTT,CAWRDKTGQPQHF